By frequency in the sample, the clone carrying this T cell receptor beta chain is medium-sized. These data come from a study of T cells after yellow fever vaccination. V was cut by 7 bases and J by 4 bases, with 13 bases left in between. Germline lookup yields CDR1 ENHRY and CDR2 SYGVKD. The CDR3 loop spans 13 amino acids. TCRdb analysed the 5' RACE reads with MiXCR anew, one entry per CDR3 protein. The sample records some 9,300 distinct CDR3 sequences, around 4.8% being singletons. The sequence came from a man aged 18 to 35 who received the YFV17D yellow fever vaccine. This specimen was PBMCs, either bulk or a sorted T-cell subset (CD4+, CD8+, memory, or dextramer-sorted; not recorded which), taken roughly 15 days after the first yellow fever vaccination. The chain has TRBV10-3 and TRBJ2-5; the D gene is possibly TRBD2 (7 bases). The CDR3 spells CAIKGGPVETQYF. The CDR3 DNA sequence: TGTGCCATCAAGGGGGGGCCCGTAGAGACCCAGTACTTC.